The sample holds a few counts of the clone carrying this T cell receptor beta chain. Its antigen is as yet unknown. The data belong to a study of T-cell reconstitution after alpha-beta-depleted transplantation in children. Findings and caveats of the study: Day-60 TCRbeta diversity that was high in some patients was derived from surviving recipient T cells and thymic progenitors.

Unique molecular identifiers tagged the TCRbeta library. TCRdb recomputed calls from the PCR reads with MiXCR, one row per CDR3 protein. Found here are 550,000 to 600,000 distinct CDR3 sequences, around 23% of them singletons; the top ten hold approximately 14%. V gave up 2 bases and J gave up 5 bases, with 9 bases separating them. Germline V CDR1 and CDR2: SQVTM, ANQGSEA. This CDR3 spans 12 amino acids. This TCR was recovered from a boy younger than two who had a stem cell transplant for acute myeloid leukemia, so the T cells may come from the graft donor. The source was PBMCs, mostly from graft donor cells, collected 360 days after TCRalphabeta/CD19-depleted stem cell transplant. The chain combines TRBV29-1 with TRBJ2-5, with D tentatively TRBD1 (5 bases). The DNA of the CDR3 is TGCAGCGTTGAACAGGGTTGGGAGACCCAGTACTTC. This codes for CSVEQGWETQYF. Based on the CDR3 plus reference TRBV29-1 and TRBJ2-5, the full variable domain is SAVISQKPSRDICQRGTSLTIQCQVDSQVTMMFWYRQQPGQSLTLIATANQGSEATYESGFVIDKFPISRPNLTFSTLTVSNMSPEDSSIYLCSVEQGWETQYFGPGTRLLVL.